This T cell receptor beta chain was recovered during a study of shared clonotypes between healthy human individuals. Donors comprised healthy HIV-negative adults lacking recent acute infections or vaccinations. The CDR3 has 14 residues. Trimming stripped 5 bases from V and 0 bases from J, with 8 bases between. CDR1 and CDR2 from the germline V gene are MNHEY and SMNVEV (reference sequence). The table came from immunoSEQ multiplex PCR; TCRdb's copy has only in-frame clones and leaves some out. The sample carries about 1.5 million clones, roughly 96% recorded once. The sequenced sample was naive CD4+ T cells sorted from blood. Documented subset: CD45RA+ positively selected. This sequence was found in a man aged 25 to 40 in good health. The chain uses TRBV27 and TRBJ1-5; D call uncertain. The DNA for the CDR3 is TGTGCCAGCAGTCCAGACTATAGCAATCAGCCCCAGCATTTT. Its translation is CASSPDYSNQPQHF.